Included here is one T cell receptor beta chain sequence, with context. What it binds is not known. This entry belongs to a study of identical twins. Findings of the study overall: Fewer insertions were carried by abundant cord blood beta clonotypes, but none was seen in memory repertoires. There was more out-of-frame TCR alpha sharing in monozygotic twins than models estimated. Out-of-frame beta sequences exhibited a weaker degree of excess twin sharing.

The germline V gene has CDR1 SGHAT and CDR2 FQNNGV. The junction had 16 bases not matched to a gene; V was cut back by 2 bases and J by 7 bases. The CDR3 is made up of 20 amino acids. TCRdb reprocessed the 5' RACE reads via MiXCR and lists one record per CDR3 protein. The sample includes 230,000 or so distinct CDR3 sequences, around 8.3% of them seen just once. The sample also formed part of further work on yellow fever vaccine responses in identical twins.

Sequencing was done on a sample of CD8+ T cells sorted from blood. The V call is TRBV11-2, the J call TRBJ2-2, with 13 bases lining up with TRBD2. This receptor was taken from a woman between 18 and 29 years old in good health. The CDR3 region is CASSLYSPTGLAGEGGELFF. CDR3 nucleotides: TGTGCCAGCAGCTTATATTCCCCTACAGGACTAGCGGGAGAGGGCGGGGAGCTGTTTTTT.